These T cell receptor beta chains were read from a single sample in a study of human T cells and chemical hapten exposure. Each CDR3 protein is one row after TCRdb ran MiXCR on the RACE reads. The profile shows around 330,000 distinct CDR3 sequences, 5.5% of them singletons. Specimen: whole blood, collected in connection with sensitization to the hapten diphenylcyclopropenone (DPC). These receptors all stem from a young woman with alopecia areata. Some clones in this sample may be carry-over from other donors' samples. Each CDR3 is given with its conserved first and last residue. D genes are given only for firm matches. Size is stated for part of the rows, as once, few or many counts, or as a class when the clone is expanded.

>TRBD1|TRBJ1-2|TRBV3-1|16|NA
TGTGCCAGCAGCCACCTGGCCCGTGACAGGGTAGGAGGCTACACCTTC
CASSHLARDRVGGYTF
>NA|TRBJ2-1|TRBV7-2|16|few
TGTGCCAGCAGCTTACTACCTGCCAGCACCTACAATGAGCAGTTCTTC
CASSLLPASTYNEQFF
>NA|TRBJ2-3|TRBV5-1|11|many
TGCGCCAGCAGCTCGGCAGATACGCAGTATTTT
CASSSADTQYF
>NA|TRBJ2-6|TRBV2|15|few
TGTGCCAGCAGTGCGGAGAGCTCTGGGGCCAACGTCCTGACTTTC
CASSAESSGANVLTF
>NA|TRBJ2-7|TRBV15|16|few
TGTGCCACCAGCAGCACCTGGGCGGACACATTGGGGGAGCAGTACTTC
CATSSTWADTLGEQYF
>TRBD1|TRBJ1-1|TRBV30|13|many
TGTGCCTGGAGTGTAAGACAGGGGGCCATGGCTTTCTTT
CAWSVRQGAMAFF
>TRBD2|TRBJ2-3|TRBV7-2|20|NA
TGTACCAGCAGCTCGTACTACCTTAGCGGGGGGGCCTGGTCGACAGATACGCAGTATTTT
CTSSSYYLSGGAWSTDTQYF
>TRBD2|TRBJ2-5|TRBV4-1|17|few
TGCGCCAGCAGCCAAGAGACTAGCGGGGGGGCCCGAGAGACCCAGTACTTC
CASSQETSGGARETQYF
>NA|TRBJ1-1|TRBV12-3/TRBV12-4|13|many
TGTGCCAGCAGCTTAGGAGAGGGGACTGAAGCTTTCTTT
CASSLGEGTEAFF
>NA|TRBJ2-2|TRBV6-6|15|many
TGTGCCAGCAGCCCCGCCGAGGTCGGCACCGGGGAGCTGTTTTTT
CASSPAEVGTGELFF
>TRBD1|TRBJ1-5|TRBV6-1|21|many
TGTGCCAGCAGATCACACAGGGGGACTTCTAATAATGTGATCGGCAATCAGCCCCAGCATTTT
CASRSHRGTSNNVIGNQPQHF
>NA|TRBJ2-1|TRBV18|15|NA
TGTGCCAGCTCACCGCAGGACAGCTCCTACAATGAGCAGTTCTTC
CASSPQDSSYNEQFF
>NA|TRBJ2-6|TRBV15|17|many
TGTGCCACCAGCAGAGCGGGATTTAACTCTGGGGCCAACGTCCTGACTTTC
CATSRAGFNSGANVLTF
>TRBD1|TRBJ1-6|TRBV7-9|17|NA
TGTGCCAGCAGCGCCAGACAGGGCCCCAGCTATAATTCACCCCTCCACTTT
CASSARQGPSYNSPLHF
>NA|TRBJ2-7|TRBV9|14|NA
TGTGCCAGCAGGGTAGACGGGCCGTCCTACGAGCAGTACTTC
CASRVDGPSYEQYF
>NA|TRBJ2-3|TRBV5-1|13|many
TGCGCCAGCAGCTTCGATAGCACAGATACGCAGTATTTT
CASSFDSTDTQYF
>NA|TRBJ1-1|TRBV28|15|many
TGTGCCAGCAGTTCCCATGATGGGGCAGGGACTGAAGCTTTCTTT
CASSSHDGAGTEAFF
>NA|TRBJ1-4|TRBV12-3/TRBV12-4|13|few
TGTGCCAGCAGTTTATTGGGTAGTGAAAAACTGTTTTTT
CASSLLGSEKLFF
>TRBD2|TRBJ2-3|TRBV2|16|few
TGTGCCAGCACCGTCGAGGGACTAGTCTCGACCTTTTCGCAGTATTTT
CASTVEGLVSTFSQYF
>NA|TRBJ1-6|TRBV9|15|many
TGTGCCAGCAGCGTAGAAATCGGATTTAATTCACCCCTCCACTTT
CASSVEIGFNSPLHF
>NA|TRBJ1-1|TRBV6-5|14|NA
TGTGCCGCCCGGAGAGCACCAATGAACACTGAAGCTTTCTTT
CAARRAPMNTEAFF
>NA|TRBJ1-2|TRBV4-3|14|many
TGCGCCAGCAGCCAAGCGGCGGACAACTATGGCTACACCTTC
CASSQAADNYGYTF
>NA|TRBJ2-1|TRBV27|12|few
TGTGCCAGCAGTCAATTCTACAATGAGCAGTTCTTC
CASSQFYNEQFF
>TRBD2|TRBJ2-3|TRBV7-9|16|few
TGTGCCAGCAGCTTAGGAGCGGGGGGGCTCACAGATACGCAGTATTTT
CASSLGAGGLTDTQYF
>TRBD1|TRBJ1-5|TRBV6-5|14|many
TGTGCCAGCAGTCCAGGGGGGAGGAATCAGCCCCAGCATTTT
CASSPGGRNQPQHF
>TRBD1|TRBJ2-7|TRBV12-3/TRBV12-4|15|NA
TGTGCCAGCAGTTGGTCCGGGACAGGGTATTACGAGCAGTACTTC
CASSWSGTGYYEQYF
>TRBD1|TRBJ1-2|TRBV3-1|14|few
TGTGCCAGCACGTCCCGGGACAGGGTCTATGGCTACACCTTC
CASTSRDRVYGYTF
>NA|TRBJ1-2|TRBV9|17|NA
TGTGCCAGCAGCGAGGGGGACCGCTTAATAGCTAACTATGGCTACACCTTC
CASSEGDRLIANYGYTF
>TRBD1|TRBJ1-6|TRBV7-6|15|NA
TGTGCCAGCAGCTTAAACCCGACAGGGAATTCACCCCTCCACTTT
CASSLNPTGNSPLHF
>NA|TRBJ2-7|TRBV20-1|11|many
TGCAGTGCTACAAAAGAATACGAGCAGTACTTC
CSATKEYEQYF
>NA|TRBJ2-7|TRBV3-1|14|few
TGTGCCAGCAGCCAAGGGGCAGGGGCCTACGAGCAGTACTTC
CASSQGAGAYEQYF
>TRBD2|TRBJ2-5|TRBV7-2|15|NA
TGTGCCAGCAGTTACCAGCGGGGCCCGCAAGAGACCCTGTACTTC
CASSYQRGPQETLYF
>NA|TRBJ1-4|TRBV20-1|13|many
TGCAGTGCTAGAGGCCAGGGAGGCGAAAAACTGTTTTTT
CSARGQGGEKLFF
>NA|TRBJ2-6|TRBV20-1|14|NA
TGCAGTGCTAGCGCAACAGGGTTTGCCAACGTCCTGACTTTC
CSASATGFANVLTF
>NA|TRBJ2-7|TRBV18|13|many
TGTGCCAGCTCACCTTCCGAGTCCTACGAGCAGTACTTC
CASSPSESYEQYF
>NA|TRBJ2-1|TRBV7-9|11|many
TGTGCCAGCAGCTTTCGGGATGAGCAGTTCTTC
CASSFRDEQFF
>TRBD2|TRBJ2-5|TRBV10-3|15|NA
TGTGCCATCAGCGGTAGCGGGGGTACTGAAGAGACCCAGTACTTC
CAISGSGGTEETQYF
>NA|TRBJ1-2|TRBV6-5|15|few
TGTGCCAGCAGTTATTCGTCCGGGGGTGGCTATGGCTACACCTTC
CASSYSSGGGYGYTF
>TRBD1|TRBJ1-6|TRBV10-3|13|many
TGTGCCACCGGACAGGGGGCTGATTCACCCCTCCACTTT
CATGQGADSPLHF
>TRBD1|TRBJ1-5|TRBV6-2/TRBV6-3|14|few
TGTGCCAGCAAACGACAGGGAGGCAATCAGCCCCAGCATTTT
CASKRQGGNQPQHF
>NA|TRBJ1-1|TRBV3-1|14|few
TGTGCCAGCAGCCAAGGTGAGAGGGGCGGCGAAGCTTTCTTT
CASSQGERGGEAFF
>NA|TRBJ2-5|TRBV5-1|17|many
TGCGCCAGCAGCTTGGATATGCGGGCGACAGGTCAAGAGACCCAGTACTTC
CASSLDMRATGQETQYF
>TRBD1|TRBJ2-3|TRBV6-1|13|few
TGTGCCAGCAGACAGGGGAGAACAGATACGCAGTATTTT
CASRQGRTDTQYF
>NA|TRBJ2-3|TRBV12-3/TRBV12-4|12|many
TGTGCCAGCAGTTTAACGAGGTATACGCAGTATTTT
CASSLTRYTQYF
>TRBD1|TRBJ2-1|TRBV7-7|14|many
TGTGCTAGCAGCTTAGGCTCAGGGGGCAATGAGCAGTTCTTC
CASSLGSGGNEQFF
>NA|TRBJ1-5|TRBV5-4|14|NA
TGTGCCAGCAGCTTGGGCCCGGATGTTCAGCCCCAGCATTTT
CASSLGPDVQPQHF
>TRBD2|TRBJ2-4|TRBV20-1|16|NA
TGCAGTGCTAGAGATGTACTAGCGGGGGCCAAGGACATTCAGTACTTC
CSARDVLAGAKDIQYF
>NA|TRBJ2-3|TRBV29-1|13|few
TGCAGCGTTGGACTAGAAGGTCCAGATACGCAGTATTTT
CSVGLEGPDTQYF